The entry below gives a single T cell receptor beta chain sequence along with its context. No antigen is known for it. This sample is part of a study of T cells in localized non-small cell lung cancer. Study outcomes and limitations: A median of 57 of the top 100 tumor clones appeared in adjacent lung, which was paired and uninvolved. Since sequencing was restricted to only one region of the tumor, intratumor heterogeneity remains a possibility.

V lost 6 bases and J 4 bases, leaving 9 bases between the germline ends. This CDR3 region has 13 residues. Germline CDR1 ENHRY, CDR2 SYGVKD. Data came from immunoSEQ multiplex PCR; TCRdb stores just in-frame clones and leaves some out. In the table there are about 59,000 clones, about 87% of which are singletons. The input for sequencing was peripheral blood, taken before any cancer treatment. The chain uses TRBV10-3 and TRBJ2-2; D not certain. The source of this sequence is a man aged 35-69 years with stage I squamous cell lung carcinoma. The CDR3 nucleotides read TGTGCCATCAGCCCGGAAGGCACCGGGGAGCTGTTTTTT. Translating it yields CAISPEGTGELFF.